This T cell receptor (beta chain) is drawn from a study of blood T cell repertoires in COVID-19. The CDR3 has 18 amino acids. The V gene end was trimmed by 5 bases and the J gene end by 4 bases; junction bases not matched to a gene: 16. In germline, CDR1 is SGHTA, CDR2 FQGNSA. Method: immunoSEQ multiplex PCR; TCRdb's copy keeps in-frame clones and lacks some. The data contain some 280,000 clones, roughly 88% of them singletons. The V gene is TRBV7-2, the J gene TRBJ2-3; 9 bases fit TRBD2. The TCR was taken from a woman aged 25-40 years with active or convalescent COVID-19. The sequenced material came from peripheral blood. The CDR3 sequence is CASSQRGESGGFADTQYF. The CDR3 DNA reads TGTGCCAGCAGCCAGCGGGGGGAAAGCGGGGGCTTCGCAGATACGCAGTATTTT.